The 22 T cell receptor beta chains below were found in one sample sequenced in a study of PD-L1 blockade in urothelial cancer. Time point meaning: pretreatment peripheral blood. Here immunoSEQ multiplex PCR was the method, and the copy in TCRdb shows in-frame clones only, minus some. This repertoire shows some 50,000 clones, roughly nine tenths found once; its top ten account for over 12%. Sequencing was performed on PBMCs, taken around atezolizumab (anti-PD-L1) treatment. Every receptor here comes from a woman in her sixties with urothelial cancer.

This chain links TRBV5-8 with TRBJ1-2; 8 bases map to TRBD1. V shed 0 bases, J shed 3 bases, and the junction held 4 bases outside the gene matches. The CDR3 is 15 residues long. Germline loops: CDR1 SGHTS, CDR2 YDEGEE. CDR3 bases: TGTGCCAGCAGCTTGGAATTCAGGGGGCACTATGGCTACACCTTC. Amino acid sequence: CASSLEFRGHYGYTF.

This rearrangement joins TRBV19 to TRBJ1-2; D ambiguous. Trimming took off 6 bases at V and 8 bases at J, with 7 bases between the two ends. Germline-derived CDR1 and CDR2 are LNHDA and SQIVND (reference sequence). This CDR3 comprises 10 residues. CDR3 nucleotides: TGTGCCAGTAGCGGGGTAGGCTACACCTTC. Translation gives CASSGVGYTF. The variable domain in full, completed from reference TRBV19 and TRBJ1-2, reads DGGITQSPKYLFRKEGQNVTLSCEQNLNHDAMYWYRQDPGQGLRLIYYSQIVNDFQKGDIAEGYSVSREKKESFPLTVTSAQKNPTAFYLCASSGVGYTFGSGTRLTVV.

The chain carries TRBV10-3 and TRBJ2-7, with 8 bases aligning to TRBD1. Germline CDR1 reads ENHRY; CDR2 reads SYGVKD. CDR3 length: 17 residues. V was clipped by 0 bases and J by 3 bases; unmatched bases: 10. CDR3 sequence reads: CAISESGRGLEGYEQYF. The CDR3 DNA is TGTGCCATCAGTGAGTCGGGCAGGGGGCTTGAGGGCTACGAGCAGTACTTC.

The chain recombines TRBV19 with TRBJ2-1, with D tentatively TRBD1 (5 bases). This CDR3 has 17 amino acids. Trimming left V 1 base short and J 2 bases short, with 15 bases between. CDR1 is LNHDA, CDR2 SQIVND, per germline (reference sequence). CDR3 sequence reads: CASSIAPDTLTYNEQFF. The CDR3 DNA sequence: TGTGCCAGTAGTATAGCCCCGGACACACTAACCTACAATGAGCAGTTCTTC.

The chain links TRBV11-2 to TRBJ2-5; TRBD1 matches 10 bases. Per germline, CDR1 SGHAT and CDR2 FQNNGV. J gave up 3 bases and V 5 bases, and 3 bases lay outside the gene matches. The length of the CDR3 is 14 residues. The CDR3 region has the DNA TGTGCCAGCAGCCCGACAGGGGGCGAAGAGACCCAGTACTTC. Translating gives CASSPTGGEETQYF.

The chain links TRBV19 to TRBJ2-6, with 7 bases matching TRBD2. Germline V gives CDR1 LNHDA, CDR2 SQIVND (reference sequence). Trimming at V came to 5 bases and at J to 0 bases, leaving 7 bases not matched to a gene. This CDR3 is built from 17 residues. The CDR3 sequence is CASSLGRGSSGANVLTF. The DNA for the CDR3 is TGTGCCAGTAGTTTAGGGCGGGGGAGCTCTGGGGCCAACGTCCTGACTTTC. The whole variable domain, filled in from reference TRBV19 and TRBJ2-6, reads DGGITQSPKYLFRKEGQNVTLSCEQNLNHDAMYWYRQDPGQGLRLIYYSQIVNDFQKGDIAEGYSVSREKKESFPLTVTSAQKNPTAFYLCASSLGRGSSGANVLTFGAGSRLTVL.

This sequence joins TRBV18 and TRBJ2-7; possibly TRBD2 for D (7 bases). The germline V gene encodes CDR1 KGHSH and CDR2 LQKENI. Deletions cut 0 bases from V and 9 bases from J, with 12 bases between. The CDR3 extends over 13 amino acids. CDR3 protein: CASSPPGGGWQYF. DNA for the CDR3: TGTGCCAGCTCACCACCGGGAGGGGGTTGGCAGTACTTC.

The chain is built from TRBV5-1 and TRBJ2-7; 11 nucleotides line up with TRBD2. The length of the CDR3 is 16 residues. Per germline, CDR1 SGHRS and CDR2 YFSETQ. With 4 bases clipped from V and 3 bases from J, the junction kept 9 bases outside the gene matches. The CDR3 protein is CASSPEGLAGIYEQYF. The CDR3 DNA is TGCGCCAGCAGCCCGGAAGGACTAGCGGGTATCTACGAGCAGTACTTC.

This chain links TRBV25-1 with TRBJ2-2; 9 nucleotides agree with TRBD1. From germline, CDR1 is MGHDK and CDR2 SYGVNS. V was pared by 4 bases and J by 6 bases, with 3 bases of the junction left unmatched. The CDR3 loop spans 14 amino acids. The CDR3 region has the DNA TGTGCCAGCAGTGTCGGACAGGGGTCCGGGGAGCTGTTTTTT. Its translation is CASSVGQGSGELFF.

The V call is TRBV7-3, the J call TRBJ2-2; 11 nucleotides line up with TRBD2. This CDR3 comprises 15 residues. V lost 5 bases and J lost 6; bases outside the gene matches: 5. CDR1 SGHTA and CDR2 FQGTGA come from the germline V gene. CDR3 bases: TGTGCCAGCAGCCCTAGACTAGCGGGGTCCGGGGAGCTGTTTTTT. Translation gives CASSPRLAGSGELFF.

This chain uses TRBV27 with TRBJ2-7; 13 bases match TRBD2. The junction had 7 bases not matched to a gene; V was cut back by 2 bases and J by 3 bases. CDR1 is MNHEY and CDR2 is SMNVEV in the germline V gene (reference sequence). The CDR3 is 17 residues long. CDR3 region: CASSLRGLAGANYEQYF. CDR3 sequence (DNA): TGTGCCAGCAGTTTAAGAGGACTAGCGGGAGCCAACTACGAGCAGTACTTC.

The chain couples TRBV18 to TRBJ1-1, with TRBD1 matching 7 bases. The ends lost 5 bases at V and 1 base at J; junction bases unmatched: 16. Germline V gives CDR1 KGHSH, CDR2 LQKENI. The CDR3 loop spans 18 amino acids. In DNA form, the CDR3 reads TGTGCCAGCTCATCCCCGGGACAGTGGGGCACAGGGAACACTGAAGCTTTCTTT. Its protein product is CASSSPGQWGTGNTEAFF.

The chain uses TRBV5-5 and TRBJ2-7, with TRBD1 as a possible D gene (6 bases). This CDR3 region has 13 residues. V lost 3 bases to trimming and J lost 6 bases, with 13 bases between them. From germline, CDR1 is SGHKS and CDR2 YYEKEE (reference sequence). The CDR3 loop reads CASSYRDLLEQYF. The CDR3 DNA is TGTGCCAGCAGCTACAGGGACCTGCTCGAGCAGTACTTC.

The chain carries TRBV19 and TRBJ2-7; D perhaps matches TRBD1 (6 bases). The ends were cut back, 8 bases at V and 3 bases at J, with 14 bases in the middle. The germline V gene has CDR1 LNHDA and CDR2 SQIVND (reference sequence). The CDR3 has 13 residues. The CDR3 sequence: CASAGQYGYEQYF. The CDR3 bases are TGTGCCAGTGCTGGACAGTATGGCTACGAGCAGTACTTC.

The V call is TRBV5-1, the J call TRBJ2-7; D perhaps matches TRBD1 (5 bases). The germline gives CDR1 SGHRS, CDR2 YFSETQ. The CDR3 is 14 residues long. V lost 1 base and J 3 bases, leaving 11 bases between the germline ends. CDR3 bases: TGCGCCAGCAGCTTGCAGGGTCAAATCTACGAGCAGTACTTC. Protein product: CASSLQGQIYEQYF.

V and J are TRBV7-8 and TRBJ2-7; 7 nucleotides line up with TRBD2. The CDR3 sequence is 16 residues long. V shed 5 bases, J shed 3 bases, and the junction held 13 bases outside the gene matches. CDR1 and CDR2 (germline): SGHVS, FQNEAQ. The CDR3 DNA follows: TGTGCCAGCAGCCCTACCGCTAGCGGTTTTCTCTACGAGCAGTACTTC. Protein product: CASSPTASGFLYEQYF.

The chain has TRBV20-1 and TRBJ2-5, with a tentative D call TRBD1 (6 bases). Germline V CDR1 and CDR2: DFQATT, SNEGSKA (reference sequence). V was clipped by 8 bases and J by 5 bases, with 12 bases between them. The CDR3 runs to 11 residues. The CDR3 region has the DNA TGCAGTCAGGGGCGCGTCGAGACCCAGTACTTC. Amino acids: CSQGRVETQYF.

The chain joins TRBV7-2 to TRBJ2-7; 7 bases fit TRBD1. The CDR3 loop spans 16 amino acids. Trimming at V came to 0 bases and at J to 4 bases, leaving 9 bases not matched to a gene. CDR1 and CDR2 (germline): SGHTA, FQGNSA. The CDR3 spells CASSLAGYRGSYEQYF. As DNA, the CDR3 is TGTGCCAGCAGCTTAGCGGGGTACAGGGGATCGTACGAGCAGTACTTC. The full variable domain, in which reference TRBV7-2 and TRBJ2-7 provide the parts outside the CDR3, is GAGVSQSPSNKVTEKGKDVELRCDPISGHTALYWYRQSLGQGLEFLIYFQGNSAPDKSGLPSDRFSAERTGGSVSTLTIQRTQQEDSAVYLCASSLAGYRGSYEQYFGPGTRLTVT.

V is TRBV6-4 and J is TRBJ2-1; 9 bases line up with TRBD1. This CDR3 contains 15 residues. Germline V gives CDR1 MRHNA, CDR2 SNTAGT. Unmatched junction bases numbered 7, after V lost 6 bases and J lost 4 bases. The CDR3 spells CASRATGGLYNEQFF. The CDR3 region has the DNA TGTGCCAGCAGAGCTACAGGGGGCTTATACAATGAGCAGTTCTTC.

The chain links TRBV28 to TRBJ2-1, with D perhaps matching TRBD1 (6 bases). V lost 4 bases and J lost 0, with 13 bases in between. Germline CDR1 and CDR2: MDHEN and SYDVKM. The CDR3 has 16 amino acids. CDR3 in DNA: TGTGCCAGCAGTTCAATACAGGGTAGCTCCTACAATGAGCAGTTCTTC. It is translated as CASSSIQGSSYNEQFF.

CDR3 residues: CASSQSGRNTGELFF. The DNA for the CDR3 is TGCGCCAGCAGCCAATCGGGGAGGAACACCGGGGAGCTGTTTTTT. This chain joins TRBV4-3 and TRBJ2-2, with D possibly being TRBD2 (5 bases). The germline V gene encodes CDR1 LGHNA and CDR2 YSLEER. V dropped 2 bases and J dropped 1 base, with 8 bases sitting between them. The CDR3 has 15 residues.

This clone appeared a single time. The J gene is TRBJ2-7, the V gene TRBV15, with TRBD1 matching over 9 bases. CDR3 length: 16 residues. The germline CDR1 and CDR2 sequences are LNHNV and YYDKDF (reference sequence). With V trimmed by 5 bases and J by 4 bases, 12 bases remained unmatched. This chain's CDR3 is CATSRDRVPTSYEQYF. The CDR3 bases are TGTGCCACCAGCCGGGACAGGGTACCCACCTCTTACGAGCAGTACTTC.